Detailed here is one T cell receptor beta chain. Its cognate antigen is unknown. V trimming: 5 bases; J trimming: 0 bases; junction bases outside the gene matches: 3. The CDR3 spans 15 residues. The germline V gene has CDR1 MDHEN and CDR2 SYDVKM. This sample was taken from a study of T cells in Graves' hyperthyroidism and ophthalmopathy. Study outcomes and limitations: Among clonotypes expanded in thyroid above 0.001, most were also found in blood.

The investigators amplified TCR beta CDR3 regions from RNA transcripts. HTBI primers drove first-round RT-PCR of the TCR CDR3. TCRdb analysed the multiplex PCR reads with MiXCR anew, one entry per CDR3 protein. In the table there are almost 600,000 distinct CDR3 sequences, roughly 13% of which are singletons. This receptor was identified in a woman in her 30s with Graves' hyperthyroidism that later progressed to Graves' ophthalmopathy. Source material: blood. The V call is TRBV28, the J call TRBJ1-2, with 10 bases aligning to TRBD1. The CDR3 DNA reads as TGTGCCAGCAGTACGGGACAGGGGCCTAACTATGGCTACACCTTC. It specifies CASSTGQGPNYGYTF.